A selection of T cell receptor beta chains follows, all from one sample in a study of blood T cell repertoires in COVID-19. Here immunoSEQ multiplex PCR was the method, and the copy in TCRdb shows in-frame clones only, minus some. The sample yields roughly 210,000 clones, 88% seen once. Sequencing input: peripheral blood. The receptors come from a man between 65 and 85 years old with acute or convalescent COVID-19. Both conserved end residues are part of each CDR3. D genes are given only for firm matches. The size field is filled for only some rows; it gives once, few, many or a size class.

.	TRBV27	TRBJ1-1	TRBD1	TGTGCCAGCAGCCGGGGACAGGGATTGAAAGCTTTCTTT	CASSRGQGLKAFF
.	TRBV3-1/TRBV3-2	TRBJ2-3	.	TGTGCCAGCAGCGAAACAGGACGGTACACAGATACGCAGTATTTT	CASSETGRYTDTQYF
once	TRBV14	TRBJ1-1	.	TGTGCCAGCAGCCATACCACAGGTGACACTGAAGCTTTCTTT	CASSHTTGDTEAFF
.	TRBV11-2	TRBJ2-1	.	TGTGCCAGCAGTGTTAGCGGACGATCCAGCTCCTACAATGAGCAGTTCTTC	CASSVSGRSSSYNEQFF
.	TRBV19	TRBJ1-2	.	TGTGCCAGTAGTCTACAGGGCTATGGCTACACCTTC	CASSLQGYGYTF
.	TRBV3-1/TRBV3-2	TRBJ1-2	.	TGTGCCAGCAGCCAAGGAGGCCTGCATGGCTACACCTTC	CASSQGGLHGYTF
.	TRBV5-5	TRBJ2-6	.	TGTGCCAGCAGCTCACGAGGGAGTGCGGGGGCCAACGTCCTGACTTTC	CASSSRGSAGANVLTF
.	TRBV6-6	TRBJ1-1	.	TGTGCCAGCAGTTACTCGGGGGGGGGATTGAACACTGAAGCTTTCTTT	CASSYSGGGLNTEAFF
.	TRBV5-1	TRBJ2-7	TRBD1	TGCGCCAGCAGCTTGTTGGGACAGGGGGCGGGAGAGCAGTACTTC	CASSLLGQGAGEQYF
.	TRBV29-1	TRBJ2-7	.	TGCAGCGTTGACAGGGGTGGTTACGAGCAGTACTTC	CSVDRGGYEQYF
once	TRBV2	TRBJ2-2	TRBD2	TGTGCCAGCAAGCTAGCGGGAGGACACGGGGAGCTGTTTTTT	CASKLAGGHGELFF
.	TRBV7-8	TRBJ2-7	.	TGTGCCAGCAGCCGCGGGGGCGGGAGCTCCTACGAGCAGTACTTC	CASSRGGGSSYEQYF
.	TRBV7-9	TRBJ1-2	.	TGTGCCAGCAGCCCCCCCTTATTGAACTATGGCTACACCTTC	CASSPPLLNYGYTF
.	TRBV19	TRBJ1-2	.	TGTGCCAGTACCAGGGGTTCTAACTATGGCTACACCTTC	CASTRGSNYGYTF
.	TRBV5-1	TRBJ2-5	.	TGCGCCAGCAGCTTTGACACCTACCAAGAGACCCAGTACTTC	CASSFDTYQETQYF
few	TRBV6-6	TRBJ2-5	TRBD1	TGTGCCAGCAGTTACGGGCAGGGGGAAGGAGAGACCCAGTACTTC	CASSYGQGEGETQYF
once	TRBV5-1	TRBJ2-1	TRBD2	TGCGCCAGCAGCTTGGTACCTAGCGGGAGACATGAGCAGTTCTTC	CASSLVPSGRHEQFF
.	TRBV4-1	TRBJ1-5	.	TGCGCCAGCAGCCAAGGATCGTCAGGGGCAGGGAGCAATCAGCCCCAGCATTTT	CASSQGSSGAGSNQPQHF
.	TRBV14	TRBJ2-2	TRBD2	TGTGCCAGCAGCAAAAGAACTAGCGGAGGGGAGCTGTTTTTT	CASSKRTSGGELFF
.	TRBV19	TRBJ1-1	.	TGTGCCAGTAGGGCGCTGGACTTGGCTGAAGCTTTCTTT	CASRALDLAEAFF
once	TRBV24-1	TRBJ1-1	.	TGTGCCACCAGGGGGGGGGTTCGGACTGAAGCTTTCTTT	CATRGGVRTEAFF
.	TRBV29-1	TRBJ2-1	.	TGCAGCGTTAGAGACAGGATCGATGAGCAGTTCTTC	CSVRDRIDEQFF
.	TRBV15	TRBJ2-1	TRBD2	TGTGCCACCAGTCTTCGGGGGGGGAACAATGAGCAGTTCTTC	CATSLRGGNNEQFF
.	TRBV19	TRBJ2-1	TRBD1	TGTGCCAGTAGCCGACAGGGCAACTCCAAGATCAATGAGCAGTTCTTC	CASSRQGNSKINEQFF
once	TRBV15	TRBJ2-6	.	TGTGCCACCAGCAGAGATGGTGGGAGAAGCTCTGGGGCCAACGTCCTGACTTTC	CATSRDGGRSSGANVLTF
.	TRBV7-2	TRBJ2-5	.	TGTGCCAGCAGCCACGCAAGGGCGGACAGATCAAGGATGTGGGAGACCCAGTACTTC	CASSHARADRSRMWETQYF
.	TRBV6-2/TRBV6-3	TRBJ2-7	.	TGTGCCAGCAGTTACAATGCGGGATATTACTCCTACGAGCAGTACTTC	CASSYNAGYYSYEQYF
.	TRBV5-1	TRBJ2-6	.	TGCGCCAGCAGCCCAAACCCGGGAGCCCTCTCTGGGGCCAACGTCCTGACTTTC	CASSPNPGALSGANVLTF
.	TRBV14	TRBJ2-5	.	TGTGCCAGCAGCGAGTTTTTTGGGACATCACAAGAGACCCAGTACTTC	CASSEFFGTSQETQYF
.	TRBV21-1	TRBJ2-1	.	TGTGCCAGCAGCAAAACGAAGGGACTAGGCGTTTACAATGAGCAGTTCTTC	CASSKTKGLGVYNEQFF
few	TRBV6-1	TRBJ2-3	TRBD2	TGTGCCAGCAGTGCTCGGAGCGGGAGAGTCACAGATACGCAGTATTTT	CASSARSGRVTDTQYF
.	TRBV27	TRBJ2-1	TRBD2	TGTGCCACTACCCCCCCGGGACTAGCCTACAATGAGCAGTTCTTC	CATTPPGLAYNEQFF
.	TRBV28	TRBJ1-1	.	TGTGCCAGCAGTCGCGGGTCGATGAACACTGAAGCTTTCTTT	CASSRGSMNTEAFF
few	TRBV7-3	TRBJ2-3	.	TGTGCCAGCAGCTTAGACTACACAGATACGCAGTATTTT	CASSLDYTDTQYF
.	TRBV10-3	TRBJ2-7	TRBD2	TGTGCCATCAGTGACCTAGCGGGAGTTGACGAGCAGTACTTC	CAISDLAGVDEQYF
.	TRBV4-2	TRBJ2-5	TRBD1	TGTGCCAGCAGCGCCCAGGGGGCCCAGGGGAACCAAGAGACCCAGTACTTC	CASSAQGAQGNQETQYF
.	TRBV3-1/TRBV3-2	TRBJ1-5	.	TGTGCCAGCAGCCAGGGTGGAGGCGGGGGCACCACCCCCCAGCATTTT	CASSQGGGGGTTPQHF
.	TRBV29-1	TRBJ1-2	TRBD1	TGCAGCGGCCTCCGGGACAGGGATGGCTACACCTTC	CSGLRDRDGYTF
.	TRBV7-8	TRBJ2-5	TRBD2	TGTGCCAGCAGCTTAGAACTAGCGAGGGGAGAGACCCAGTACTTC	CASSLELARGETQYF
once	TRBV7-9	TRBJ1-3	.	TGTGCCAGCGGACAAGAGGCAGGAAACACCATATATTTT	CASGQEAGNTIYF
.	TRBV2	TRBJ2-7	TRBD2	TGTGCCAGCACCGAGACTAGCGGGAGGACATACGAGCAGTACTTC	CASTETSGRTYEQYF